Presented here are 13 T cell receptor beta chains from one specimen sequenced in a study of CD8 T cells in Susac syndrome. Reverse transcription of 0.5 to 1 ug RNA was performed with random hexamers. TCRdb independently ran MiXCR on the immunoSEQ multiplex PCR reads; one entry per CDR3 protein. Of about 280,000 distinct CDR3 sequences in the sample, 70% to 90% were seen once. The specimen was CD8+ T cells from PBMCs. The source is a human donor with multiple sclerosis.

The genes are TRBV29-1 and TRBJ2-7; 12 positions match TRBD2. The V gene's germline CDR1 is SQVTM and CDR2 ANQGSEA. Trimming took 8 bases from V and 0 from J; bases not matched to a gene: 14. The CDR3 has 17 amino acids. CDR3 nucleotide sequence: TGCAGCTATCTGGGACTAGCGGGCCCAGCCAGCTCCTACGAGCAGTACTTC. Translation: CSYLGLAGPASSYEQYF.

This clonotype was picked up a small number of times. The V gene is TRBV5-1, the J gene TRBJ2-7; 8 bases fit TRBD1. V gave up 1 base and J gave up 4 bases; unmatched junction bases: 4. CDR1 is SGHRS and CDR2 is YFSETQ in the germline V gene. The length of the CDR3 is 14 residues. CDR3 coding DNA: TGCGCCAGCAGCTTGTGGCAGGGGGCTTACGAGCAGTACTTC. It encodes CASSLWQGAYEQYF.

This clonotype was found once. The V call is TRBV5-1, the J call TRBJ1-2; 7 bases are shared with TRBD1. In germline, CDR1 is SGHRS, CDR2 YFSETQ. V lost 4 bases and J lost 2; bases outside the gene matches: 8. This CDR3 is built from 15 residues. The CDR3 DNA reads as TGCGCCAGCAGCCTTACAGGGGTCTTAAACTATGGCTACACCTTC. Its protein is CASSLTGVLNYGYTF.

J is TRBJ2-5 and V is TRBV6-1; possible D gene TRBD2, 7 bases. Germline V lookup: CDR1 MNHNS, CDR2 SASEGT. The CDR3 totals 15 residues. The V end lost 6 bases, the J end lost 3 bases, and 17 bases lay between the germline ends. CDR3 in DNA: TGTGCCAGCAGCGCTGGGGGGGCGTCAGAAGAGACCCAGTACTTC. Protein sequence: CASSAGGASEETQYF.

V and J are TRBV4-2 and TRBJ2-7; 8 nucleotides match TRBD2. V lost 1 base to trimming and J lost 5 bases; unmatched junction nucleotides: 13. The CDR3 totals 17 residues. CDR1 LGHNA and CDR2 YNFKEQ come from the germline V gene. CDR3 in DNA: TGTGCCAGCAGCCAAGTTTTTCGGGAGGGCCAGGCCCACGAGCAGTACTTC. Translating it yields CASSQVFREGQAHEQYF.

The chain has TRBV29-1 and TRBJ2-1, with D unresolved. Per germline, CDR1 SQVTM and CDR2 ANQGSEA. There are 11 residues in the CDR3. V lost 6 bases and J 0 bases, leaving 3 bases between the germline ends. The CDR3 reads CSVHSYNEQFF. The DNA of the CDR3 is TGCAGCGTCCACTCCTACAATGAGCAGTTCTTC.

The V gene is TRBV9, the J gene TRBJ2-1; D might be TRBD1 (5 bases). The CDR3 loop spans 14 amino acids. Germline V gene data show CDR1 as SGDLS and CDR2 as YYNGEE. Trimming removed 3 bases at V and 8 bases at J, with 15 bases between. The CDR3 reads CASSAGQGWDEQFF. The CDR3 region has the DNA TGTGCCAGCAGCGCAGGACAAGGGTGGGATGAGCAGTTCTTC.

V usage is TRBV9 and J usage is TRBJ2-3; a weak D match, TRBD2 (6 bases). The CDR3 spans 16 residues. V dropped 0 bases and J dropped 2 bases, with 13 bases sitting between them. Germline lookup yields CDR1 SGDLS and CDR2 YYNGEE. CDR3 in DNA: TGTGCCAGCAGCGTAGTTGGCGGGGCTAACACAGATACGCAGTATTTT. This codes for CASSVVGGANTDTQYF.

J is TRBJ1-1 and V is TRBV5-5, with a possible D match to TRBD1 (5 bases). This CDR3 region has 14 residues. Germline V gene lookup returns CDR1 SGHKS and CDR2 YYEKEE (reference sequence). The V gene lost 4 bases and the J gene lost 0 bases, with 10 bases spanning the gap. CDR3 nucleotides: TGTGCCAGCAGCGAGGGACGGATGAACACTGAAGCTTTCTTT. Protein: CASSEGRMNTEAFF.

With respect to this clonotype: Its ends do not fully match the called genes, so a read error is possible. The gene calls are TRBV27 and TRBJ1-1; the D gene is possibly TRBD1 (5 bases). In germline, CDR1 is MNHEY, CDR2 SMNVEV (reference sequence). The CDR3 is made up of 13 amino acids. CDR3 region: CASSLQGPPVAVF. The CDR3 bases are TGTGCCAGCAGTTTGCAGGGACCCCCCGTGGCTGTCTTT.

The chain couples TRBV27 to TRBJ2-7; 8 bases agree with TRBD2. CDR3 length: 15 residues. The J segment lost 5 bases and the V segment lost 4 bases, leaving 10 bases of the junction unmatched. Germline V gene data show CDR1 as MNHEY and CDR2 as SMNVEV (reference sequence). CDR3 region: CASSSNREGLHEQYF. The DNA for the CDR3 is TGTGCCAGCAGTTCGAACCGGGAGGGCCTTCACGAGCAGTACTTC.

V is TRBV4-1 and J is TRBJ2-6; D unclear. The CDR3 loop spans 16 amino acids. Germline loops: CDR1 MGHRA, CDR2 YSYEKL. V lost 4 bases and J 0 bases, leaving 10 bases between the germline ends. CDR3 loop: CASSLPIGSGANVLTF. The CDR3 DNA follows: TGCGCCAGCAGCCTTCCCATCGGCTCTGGGGCCAACGTCCTGACTTTC.

The chain uses TRBV10-3 and TRBJ1-3; no clear D. CDR1 ENHRY and CDR2 SYGVKD come from the germline V gene. V lost 9 bases to trimming and J lost 8 bases, with 11 bases between them. The CDR3 is 11 residues long. The DNA of the CDR3 is TGTGCCATGGGCCCGATGGACACCATATATTTT. This gives the protein CAMGPMDTIYF.